This T cell receptor beta chain was sequenced in a study of CD8+ T cells in alopecia areata. Sequencing templates came from extracted RNA that was reverse transcribed into cDNA. TCRdb keeps only in-frame clones here, not all; method: immunoSEQ multiplex PCR. The data contain 130,000 or so clones, approximately 49% of them singletons. Trimming stripped 5 bases from V and 1 base from J, with 13 bases between. CDR3 length: 15 amino acids. The germline V gene encodes CDR1 MNHEY and CDR2 SVGAGI. The J gene is TRBJ2-3, the V gene TRBV6-5; D gene unclear. This clonotype originated in a human donor with alopecia areata. This material consisted of CD8+ T cells sorted from blood, taken at week 0. The CDR3 sequence: CASSNGGIGTDTQYF. The CDR3 bases are TGTGCCAGCAGTAACGGTGGAATAGGCACAGATACGCAGTATTTT.